These 2 T cell receptor beta chains were sequenced from one sample in a study of blood T cell repertoires in COVID-19. Repertoires were generated with immunoSEQ multiplex PCR, while TCRdb's copy carries only in-frame clones and drops some. Among under 130,000 clones listed, 80% to 90% were seen once. The specimen sequenced was peripheral blood. These receptors were taken from a human donor in a cohort sampled during active COVID-19.

This clone was picked up a small number of times. Here the CDR3 DNA reads TGTGCCACCGCAGGGGATAATAGCAAGAACATTCAGTACTTC. Translation: CATAGDNSKNIQYF. The J gene is TRBJ2-4, the V gene TRBV6-6, with a possible D match to TRBD1 (6 bases). Trimming removed 10 bases at V and 7 bases at J, with 20 bases between. CDR3 length: 14 residues. Germline assignment: CDR1 MNHNY and CDR2 SVGAGI (reference sequence).

The chain couples TRBV18 to TRBJ2-1; 8 bases agree with TRBD2. This CDR3 has 16 residues. The V and J ends lost 3 bases and 4 bases, in that order; junction bases with no gene match: 8. Germline CDR1 and CDR2: KGHSH and LQKENI. In nucleotides, the CDR3 is TGTGCCAGCTCACCCTCGGCGGGAGGTACTTACAATGAGCAGTTCTTC. Its protein product is CASSPSAGGTYNEQFF.